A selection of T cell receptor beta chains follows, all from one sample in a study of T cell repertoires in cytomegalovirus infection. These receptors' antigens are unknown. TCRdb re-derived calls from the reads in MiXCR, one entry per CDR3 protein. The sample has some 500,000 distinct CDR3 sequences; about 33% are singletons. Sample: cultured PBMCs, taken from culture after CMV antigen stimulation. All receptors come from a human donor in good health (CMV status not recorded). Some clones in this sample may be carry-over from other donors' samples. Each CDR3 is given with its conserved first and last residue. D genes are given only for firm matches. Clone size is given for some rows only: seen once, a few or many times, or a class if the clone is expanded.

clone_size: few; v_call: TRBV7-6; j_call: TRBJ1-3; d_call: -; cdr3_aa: CASSSTGIPGNTIYF; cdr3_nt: TGTGCCAGCAGCTCCACAGGGATTCCTGGAAACACCATATATTTT
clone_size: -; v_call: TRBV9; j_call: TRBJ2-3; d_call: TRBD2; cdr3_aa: CASSASGAGGPYTQYF; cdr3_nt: TGTGCCAGCAGCGCGTCGGGGGCGGGAGGGCCATATACGCAGTATTTT
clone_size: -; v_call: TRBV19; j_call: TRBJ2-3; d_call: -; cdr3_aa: CASSIRILHTDTQYF; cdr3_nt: TGTGCCAGTAGTATCCGGATACTCCACACAGATACGCAGTATTTT
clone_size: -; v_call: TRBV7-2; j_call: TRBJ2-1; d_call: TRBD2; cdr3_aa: CASSLLTGLAGGSRQFF; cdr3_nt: TGTGCCAGCAGCTTATTAACAGGACTAGCGGGAGGGTCAAGGCAGTTCTTC
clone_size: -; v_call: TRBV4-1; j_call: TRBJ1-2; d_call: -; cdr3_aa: CASSQIDRGLAGYTF; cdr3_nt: TGCGCCAGCAGCCAAATTGACCGGGGGCTGGCGGGCTACACCTTC
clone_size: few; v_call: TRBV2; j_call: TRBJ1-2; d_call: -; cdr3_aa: CASSERIGGFNGYGYTF; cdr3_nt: TGTGCCAGCAGTGAAAGAATCGGGGGGTTTAATGGCTATGGCTACACCTTC
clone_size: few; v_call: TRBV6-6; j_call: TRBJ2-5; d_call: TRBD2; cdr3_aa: CASMGRGLQETQYF; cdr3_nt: TGTGCCAGCATGGGGAGGGGTTTACAAGAGACCCAGTACTTC
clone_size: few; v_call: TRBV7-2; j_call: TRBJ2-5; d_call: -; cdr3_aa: CASSSPAGQETQYF; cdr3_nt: TGTGCCAGCAGCTCCCCAGCGGGCCAAGAGACCCAGTACTTC
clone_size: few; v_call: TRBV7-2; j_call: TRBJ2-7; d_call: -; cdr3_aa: CASGTTYEQYF; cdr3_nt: TGTGCCAGCGGCACAACCTACGAGCAGTACTTC
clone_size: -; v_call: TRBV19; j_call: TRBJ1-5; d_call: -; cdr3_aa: CASSYREMSPYQPQHF; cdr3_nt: TGTGCCAGTAGTTACAGGGAAATGTCGCCTTATCAGCCCCAGCATTTT
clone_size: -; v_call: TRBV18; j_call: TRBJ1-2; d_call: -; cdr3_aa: CASSRPGQDDHVLRGYTF; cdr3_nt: TGTGCCAGCTCAAGGCCGGGGCAGGATGATCACGTCCTCCGTGGCTACACCTTC
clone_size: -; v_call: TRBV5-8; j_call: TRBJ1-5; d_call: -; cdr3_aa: CASSLGQYQPQHF; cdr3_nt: TGTGCCAGCAGCTTGGGGCAGTACCAGCCCCAGCATTTT
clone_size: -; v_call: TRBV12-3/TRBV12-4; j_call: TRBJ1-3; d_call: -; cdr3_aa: CASSLSNTIYF; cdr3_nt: TGTGCCAGCAGTTTATCCAACACCATATATTTT
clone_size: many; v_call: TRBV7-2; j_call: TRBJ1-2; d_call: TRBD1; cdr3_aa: CASSKRTGVGNYGYTF; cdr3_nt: TGTGCCAGCAGCAAGAGGACAGGGGTGGGGAACTATGGCTACACCTTC
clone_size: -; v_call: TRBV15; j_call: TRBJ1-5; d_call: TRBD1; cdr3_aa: CATSRREGARVNQPQHF; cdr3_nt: TGTGCCACCAGCAGAAGAGAGGGGGCGCGAGTCAATCAGCCCCAGCATTTT
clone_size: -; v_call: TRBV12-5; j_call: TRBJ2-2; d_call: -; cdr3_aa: CASGLHIGDTGELFF; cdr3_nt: TGTGCTAGTGGTTTGCATATTGGGGACACCGGGGAGCTGTTTTTT
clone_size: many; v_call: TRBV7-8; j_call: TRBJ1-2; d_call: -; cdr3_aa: CASSLREGTNYGYTF; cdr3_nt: TGTGCCAGCAGCCTCCGGGAGGGGACTAACTATGGCTACACCTTC
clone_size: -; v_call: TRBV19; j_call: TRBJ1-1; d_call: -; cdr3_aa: CASSVRSGVNTEAFF; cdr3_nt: TGTGCCAGTAGTGTACGGTCTGGGGTGAACACTGAAGCTTTCTTT
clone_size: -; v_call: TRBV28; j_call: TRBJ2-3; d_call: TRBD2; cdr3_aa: CASSPVRLAGVKGDTQYF; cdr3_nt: TGTGCCAGCAGTCCTGTACGACTAGCGGGAGTGAAGGGGGATACGCAGTATTTT
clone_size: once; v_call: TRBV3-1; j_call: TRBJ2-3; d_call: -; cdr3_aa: CASSQGLLDTQYF; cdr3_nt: TGTGCCAGCAGCCAAGGCCTTTTAGATACGCAGTATTTT
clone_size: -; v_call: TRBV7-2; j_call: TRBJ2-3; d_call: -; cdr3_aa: CASSSDYGGTDTQYF; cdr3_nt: TGTGCCAGCAGCTCGGACTATGGAGGGACAGATACGCAGTATTTT
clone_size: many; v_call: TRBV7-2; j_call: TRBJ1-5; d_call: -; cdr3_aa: CASSLASAGFSNQPQHF; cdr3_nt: TGTGCCAGCAGCTTAGCGTCGGCGGGATTTAGCAATCAGCCCCAGCATTTT
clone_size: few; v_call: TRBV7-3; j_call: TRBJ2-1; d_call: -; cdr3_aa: CASRIGPSYNNEQFF; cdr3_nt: TGTGCCAGCCGGATAGGGCCTAGCTACAACAATGAGCAGTTCTTC
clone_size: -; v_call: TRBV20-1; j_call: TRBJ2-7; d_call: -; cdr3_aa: CSALGGRSYEQYF; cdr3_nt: TGCAGTGCCCTGGGGGGCAGATCCTACGAGCAGTACTTC
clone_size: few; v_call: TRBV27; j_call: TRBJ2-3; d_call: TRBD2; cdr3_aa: CASRSALAGLDTQYF; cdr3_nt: TGTGCCAGCAGGAGCGCACTAGCGGGATTAGATACGCAGTATTTT
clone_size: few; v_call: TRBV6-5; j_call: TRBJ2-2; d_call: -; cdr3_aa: CASSYSTGEWGKNTGELFF; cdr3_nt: TGTGCCAGCAGTTACTCGACTGGGGAATGGGGGAAAAACACCGGGGAGCTGTTTTTT
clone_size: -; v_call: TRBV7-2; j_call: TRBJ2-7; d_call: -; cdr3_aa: CASSLGRQSEQYF; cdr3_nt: TGTGCCAGCAGCTTAGGACGGCAATCCGAGCAGTACTTC
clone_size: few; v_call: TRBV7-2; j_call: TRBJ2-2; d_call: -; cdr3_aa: CASSLGGWNTGELFF; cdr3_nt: TGTGCCAGCAGTCTAGGGGGGTGGAACACCGGGGAGCTGTTTTTT
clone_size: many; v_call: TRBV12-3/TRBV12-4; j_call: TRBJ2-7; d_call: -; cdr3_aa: CASSFKGPAYEQYF; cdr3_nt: TGTGCCAGCAGTTTCAAGGGCCCGGCCTACGAGCAGTACTTC
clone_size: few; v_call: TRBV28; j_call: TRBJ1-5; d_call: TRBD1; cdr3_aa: CASRRTGSNQPQHF; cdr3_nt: TGTGCCAGCAGGCGGACAGGGAGCAATCAGCCCCAGCATTTT
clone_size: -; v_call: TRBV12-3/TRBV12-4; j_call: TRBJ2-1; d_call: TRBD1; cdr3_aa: CASSIGTGVNEQFF; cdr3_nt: TGTGCCAGCAGTATCGGGACAGGGGTCAATGAGCAGTTCTTC
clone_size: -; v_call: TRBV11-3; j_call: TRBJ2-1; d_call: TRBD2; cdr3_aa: CASSLGLNYNEQFF; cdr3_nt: TGTGCCAGCAGCTTGGGACTAAACTACAATGAGCAGTTCTTC
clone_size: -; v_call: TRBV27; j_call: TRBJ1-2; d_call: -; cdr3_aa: CASSPEWSSYYGYTF; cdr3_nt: TGTGCCAGCAGTCCCGAATGGAGCTCCTACTATGGCTACACCTTC
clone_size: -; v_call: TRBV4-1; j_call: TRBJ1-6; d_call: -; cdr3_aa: CASSQGTQVSPLHF; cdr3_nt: TGCGCCAGCAGCCAAGGCACCCAGGTTTCACCCCTCCACTTT
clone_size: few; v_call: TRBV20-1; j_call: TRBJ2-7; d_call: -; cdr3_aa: CSARDQGHPSYEQYF; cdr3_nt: TGCAGTGCTAGAGATCAGGGACACCCCTCCTACGAGCAGTACTTC
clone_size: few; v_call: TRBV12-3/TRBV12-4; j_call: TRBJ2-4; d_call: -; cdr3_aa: CASSLGGLNHIQYF; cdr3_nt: TGTGCCAGCAGTTTAGGAGGGTTGAATCACATTCAGTACTTC
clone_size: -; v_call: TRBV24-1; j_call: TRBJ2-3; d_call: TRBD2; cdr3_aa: CATSDLGLAGGNTQYF; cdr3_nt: TGTGCCACCAGTGACCTGGGACTAGCGGGAGGCAATACGCAGTATTTT
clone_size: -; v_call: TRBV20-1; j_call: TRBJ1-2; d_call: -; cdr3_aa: CSAEGPAGGGYTF; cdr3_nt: TGCAGTGCCGAGGGCCCAGCTGGGGGGGGCTACACCTTC
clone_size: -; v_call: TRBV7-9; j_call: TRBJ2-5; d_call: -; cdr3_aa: CASSKPTERETQYF; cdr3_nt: TGTGCCAGCAGCAAACCCACAGAAAGAGAGACCCAGTACTTC
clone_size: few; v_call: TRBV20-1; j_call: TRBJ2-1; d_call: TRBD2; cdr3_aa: CSAGRTSVIYNEQFF; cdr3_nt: TGCAGTGCCGGGAGGACTAGTGTGATTTACAATGAGCAGTTCTTC
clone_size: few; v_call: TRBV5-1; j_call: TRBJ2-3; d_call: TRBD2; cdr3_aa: CASSPRGAWADTQYF; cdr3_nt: TGCGCCAGCAGCCCGCGGGGGGCCTGGGCAGATACGCAGTATTTT
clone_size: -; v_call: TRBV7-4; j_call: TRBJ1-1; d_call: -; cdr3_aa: CASSQSGTEAFF; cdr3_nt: TGTGCCAGCAGCCAGTCGGGCACTGAAGCTTTCTTT
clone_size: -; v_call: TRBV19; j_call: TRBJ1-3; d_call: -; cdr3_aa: CASSTGDNSGNTIYF; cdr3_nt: TGTGCCAGTAGTACCGGGGACAACTCTGGAAACACCATATATTTT
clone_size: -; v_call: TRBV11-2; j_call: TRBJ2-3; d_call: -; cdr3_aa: CASSFATSTDTQYF; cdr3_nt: TGTGCCAGCAGCTTCGCTACCAGCACAGATACGCAGTATTTT
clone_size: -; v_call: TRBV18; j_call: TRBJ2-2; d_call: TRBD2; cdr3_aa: CASSKTLALNTGELFF; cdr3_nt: TGTGCCAGCTCAAAAACACTAGCGTTGAACACCGGGGAGCTGTTTTTT
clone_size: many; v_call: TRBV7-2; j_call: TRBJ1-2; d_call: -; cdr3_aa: CASSYEGYGYTF; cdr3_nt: TGTGCCAGCAGCTATGAAGGCTATGGCTACACCTTC
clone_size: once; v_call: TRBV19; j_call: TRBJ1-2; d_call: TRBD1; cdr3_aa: CASSIVGQGGDGYTF; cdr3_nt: TGTGCCAGTAGTATAGTTGGACAGGGCGGTGACGGCTACACCTTC
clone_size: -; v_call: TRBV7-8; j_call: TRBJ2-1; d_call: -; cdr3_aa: CASSLHGRGANEQFF; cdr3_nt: TGTGCCAGCAGCTTACACGGGAGAGGGGCCAATGAGCAGTTCTTC
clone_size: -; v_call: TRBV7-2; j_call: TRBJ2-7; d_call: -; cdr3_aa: CASSLEGRSWDYEQYF; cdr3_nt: TGTGCCAGCAGCTTAGAAGGGAGAAGTTGGGACTACGAGCAGTACTTC
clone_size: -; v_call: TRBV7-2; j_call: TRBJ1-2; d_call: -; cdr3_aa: CASSPNPTANYGYTF; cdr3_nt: TGTGCCAGCAGCCCGAACCCGACAGCTAACTATGGCTACACCTTC